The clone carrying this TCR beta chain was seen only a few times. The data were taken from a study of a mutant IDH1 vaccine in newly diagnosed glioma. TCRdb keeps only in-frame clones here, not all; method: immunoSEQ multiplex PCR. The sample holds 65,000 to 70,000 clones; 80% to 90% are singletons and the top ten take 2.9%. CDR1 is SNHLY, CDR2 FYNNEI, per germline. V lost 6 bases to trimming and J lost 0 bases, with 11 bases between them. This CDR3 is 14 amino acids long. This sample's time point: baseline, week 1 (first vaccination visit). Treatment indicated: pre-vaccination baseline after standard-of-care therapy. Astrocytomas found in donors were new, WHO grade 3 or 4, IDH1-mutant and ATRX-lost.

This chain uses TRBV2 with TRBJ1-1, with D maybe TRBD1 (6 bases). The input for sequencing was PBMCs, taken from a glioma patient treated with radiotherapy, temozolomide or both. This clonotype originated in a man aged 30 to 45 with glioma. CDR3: CASRGGSVNTEAFF. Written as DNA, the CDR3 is TGTGCCAGCAGGGGGGGCAGCGTGAACACTGAAGCTTTCTTT.